The sequence of this T cell receptor beta chain was determined in a study of cytomegalovirus exposure and HLA in healthy donors. A multiplex PCR was run with 60 Vbeta primers and 13 Jbeta primers. Some clones are missing from TCRdb's copy, which holds only in-frame ones; the method was immunoSEQ multiplex PCR. The sample shows over 200,000 clones, about 75% of them seen only once. The receptor comes from a woman aged 25 to 39 in good health and CMV-seronegative. Material for sequencing was PBMCs.

CDR3 in amino acids: CASSSFNEQFF. The CDR3, as DNA: TGTGCCAGCAGTTCTTTCAATGAGCAGTTCTTC. This chain joins TRBV27 and TRBJ2-1, with D uncertain. Germline V gene data show CDR1 as MNHEY and CDR2 as SMNVEV (reference sequence). V lost 4 bases and J lost 6, with 4 bases in between. The CDR3 is 11 amino acids.